The 26 T cell receptor beta chains presented below share a single source sample, sequenced in a study of T cells in Graves' hyperthyroidism and ophthalmopathy (dated by TCRdb to between 2019 and 2020). Preparation of the library involved multiplex PCR. Sequenced using an Illumina HiSeq 2000. The TCR beta CDR3 regions were amplified from the RNA transcripts. The first round of RT-PCR for the TCR CDR3 was performed with the HTBI primer set and the Qiagen OneStep RT-PCR kit. The public reads were reprocessed in TCRdb via fastp at Q25 and MiXCR, keeping in-frame beta chains. Rows matching on CDR3 protein sequence are summarized as one entry with the most common DNA and genes. Within this sample are some 720,000 distinct CDR3 sequences, with over 15% of them counted one time only. The ten top clones hold around 7.7% of the sample. The sample was blood. Source of these receptors: a young man with Graves' hyperthyroidism.

The CDR3 DNA sequence: TGTGCCAGCAAGCGGGTGTCGGGAGGGCCGAGCACCGGGGAGCTGTTTTTT. It codes for CASKRVSGGPSTGELFF. The chain links TRBV6-1 to TRBJ2-2; 8 bases map to TRBD2. There are 17 residues in the CDR3. Germline-derived CDR1 and CDR2 are MNHNS and SASEGT. The V gene end was trimmed by 7 bases and the J gene end by 4 bases; junction bases not matched to a gene: 14.

Only a few counts were recorded for this clonotype. This chain connects TRBV11-2 to TRBJ2-3, with D possibly TRBD1 on 5 matching bases. The ends were cut back, 4 bases at V and 2 bases at J, with 13 bases in the middle. Germline V gene data show CDR1 as SGHAT and CDR2 as FQNNGV. CDR3 length: 15 amino acids. The DNA for the CDR3 is TGTGCCAGCAGCTCCTTCCCGACAGCCACAGATACGCAGTATTTT. Its protein is CASSSFPTATDTQYF.

The chain carries TRBV5-5 and TRBJ1-6; 7 nucleotides align to TRBD1. The CDR3 is 14 residues long. Germline-derived CDR1 and CDR2 are SGHKS and YYEKEE (reference sequence). J gave up 8 bases and V 2 bases, and 4 bases lay outside the gene matches. CDR3 nucleotides: TGTGCCAGCAGCTTAACAGGGGACTATTCACCCCTCCACTTT. This encodes CASSLTGDYSPLHF.

This clonotype was seen a handful of times. CDR3 in DNA: TGTGCCAGCAGTTGGACAGGGCGGCAAACTGAAGCTTTCTTT. This gives the protein CASSWTGRQTEAFF. The chain couples TRBV12-3 or TRBV12-4 to TRBJ1-1, with 8 nucleotides matching TRBD1. V lost 4 bases to trimming and J lost 5 bases; unmatched junction nucleotides: 6. The length of the CDR3 is 14 residues.

This clonotype has a count of ten or more. The chain recombines TRBV2 with TRBJ2-7, with D hard to call. The germline gives CDR1 SNHLY, CDR2 FYNNEI. Trimming shortened V by 4 bases and J by 0 bases, and 7 bases separated the two germline ends. The CDR3 is made up of 13 amino acids. Here the CDR3 DNA reads TGTGCCAGCAGTGTAGATAACTCCTACGAGCAGTACTTC. Amino acids: CASSVDNSYEQYF.

To note about this clonotype: A much larger clone lies one base from this, so it may be a read error. The chain combines TRBV7-2 with TRBJ1-1; D is unclear. This CDR3 has 12 residues. Per germline, CDR1 SGHTA and CDR2 FQGNSA. V shed 11 bases and J shed 0 bases, with 10 bases lying between them. The CDR3 spells CASSMVNTEAFF. Written as DNA, the CDR3 is TGTGCCTCATCTATGGTGAACACTGAAGCTTTCTTT.

In its sample, this clonotype was seen many times. This sequence joins TRBV7-2 and TRBJ2-7, with TRBD1 matching over 10 bases. The J segment lost 4 bases and the V segment lost 7 bases, leaving 7 bases of the junction unmatched. Germline-derived CDR1 and CDR2 are SGHTA and FQGNSA. The CDR3 loop spans 14 amino acids. CDR3 nucleotides: TGTGCCAGCATCGACCGGGACAGGGGTTACGAGCAGTACTTC. This sequence encodes CASIDRDRGYEQYF.

The J gene is TRBJ1-1, the V gene TRBV10-1; D ambiguous. Trimming removed 10 bases from V and 5 bases from J, with 14 bases in between. Germline lookup yields CDR1 WNHNN and CDR2 SYGVQD (reference sequence). The CDR3 runs 12 residues. The CDR3: CATKKRGTEAFF. The CDR3 coding sequence is TGCGCCACCAAGAAGAGAGGGACTGAAGCTTTCTTT.

This clonotype appeared many times. CDR3 residues: CASSQVGTITEAFF. The CDR3 nucleotides read TGTGCCAGCAGCCAAGTCGGGACAATTACTGAAGCTTTCTTT. The V gene is TRBV3-1, the J gene TRBJ1-1; a weak D match, TRBD1 (6 bases). Germline assignment: CDR1 LGHDT and CDR2 YNNKEL (reference sequence). The V and J ends lost 1 base and 5 bases respectively, with 11 bases between them. This CDR3 spans 14 amino acids. Together with reference TRBV3-1 and TRBJ1-1, the CDR3 gives the full variable domain: DTAVSQTPKYLVTQMGNDKSIKCEQNLGHDTMYWYKQDSKKFLKIMFSYNNKELIINETVPNRFSPKSPDKAHLNLHINSLELGDSAVYFCASSQVGTITEAFFGQGTRLTVV.

V and J are TRBV7-9 and TRBJ2-5, with 8 bases that match TRBD1. The V segment lost 7 bases and the J segment 5 bases; nucleotides outside the gene matches: 9. Germline CDR1 and CDR2: SEHNR and FQNEAQ (reference sequence). The CDR3 totals 14 residues. The CDR3 DNA sequence: TGTGCCAGCACCCCGACAGGGGAGAGGGAGACCCAGTACTTC. Its translation: CASTPTGERETQYF.

The chain's CDR3 is CASSPAQGQTYNEQFF. The CDR3 bases are TGTGCCAGCAGCCCTGCTCAGGGACAGACCTACAATGAGCAGTTCTTC. V and J are TRBV7-9 and TRBJ2-1, with 7 positions matching TRBD1. The CDR3 consists of 16 residues. After removal of 5 bases from V and 2 bases from J, the junction contained 9 bases not matched to a gene. Germline CDR1 and CDR2: SEHNR and FQNEAQ (reference sequence). Full variable domain (outside the CDR3, taken from reference TRBV7-9 and TRBJ2-1): DTGVSQNPRHKITKRGQNVTFRCDPISEHNRLYWYRQTLGQGPEFLTYFQNEAQLEKSRLLSDRFSAERPKGSFSTLEIQRTEQGDSAMYLCASSPAQGQTYNEQFFGPGTRLTVL.

V is TRBV14 and J is TRBJ2-5; TRBD1 matches 8 bases. CDR1 and CDR2 (germline): SGHDN, FVKESK. The J segment lost 6 bases and the V segment lost 3 bases, leaving 3 bases of the junction unmatched. The length of the CDR3 is 13 residues. The CDR3 bases are TGTGCCAGCAGCCAGAGGACAGGGAAGACCCAGTACTTC. It is translated as CASSQRTGKTQYF.

This clonotype was observed many times. V and J are TRBV6-1 and TRBJ2-5, with 8 nucleotides matching TRBD2. This CDR3 has 15 residues. Unmatched junction bases numbered 8, after V lost 4 bases and J lost 4 bases. Germline-derived CDR1 and CDR2 are MNHNS and SASEGT. The CDR3 reads CASSGTAGAGETQYF. The CDR3 coding sequence is TGTGCCAGCAGTGGTACAGCGGGAGCTGGAGAGACCCAGTACTTC.

This chain uses TRBV19 with TRBJ1-5; perhaps TRBD1 as D (6 bases). Trimming removed 8 bases at V and 3 bases at J, with 11 bases between. This CDR3 contains 13 residues. The germline gives CDR1 LNHDA, CDR2 SQIVND (reference sequence). CDR3: CASHDRLNQPQHF. CDR3 in DNA: TGTGCCAGTCACGACAGGCTCAATCAGCCCCAGCATTTT. The whole variable domain, remainder taken from reference TRBV19 and TRBJ1-5, is DGGITQSPKYLFRKEGQNVTLSCEQNLNHDAMYWYRQDPGQGLRLIYYSQIVNDFQKGDIAEGYSVSREKKESFPLTVTSAQKNPTAFYLCASHDRLNQPQHFGDGTRLSIL.

This clonotype was observed many times. The V call is TRBV30, the J call TRBJ2-7, with 7 bases aligning to TRBD1. This CDR3 is built from 14 residues. Germline-derived CDR1 and CDR2 are GTSNPN and SVGIG (reference sequence). The ends lost 3 bases at V and 0 bases at J; junction bases unmatched: 5. The CDR3 protein is CAWRSTGNSYEQYF. The CDR3 DNA reads TGTGCCTGGAGGTCGACAGGGAACTCCTACGAGCAGTACTTC. Full variable domain (missing parts from reference TRBV30 and TRBJ2-7): SQTIHQWPATLVQPVGSPLSLECTVEGTSNPNLYWYRQAAGRGLQLLFYSVGIGQISSEVPQNLSASRPQDRQFILSSKKLLLSDSGFYLCAWRSTGNSYEQYFGPGTRLTVT.

Concerning this clonotype itself: No DNA is shown, since the ends of the CDR3 on it are uncertain; the CDR3 is the one TCRdb lists. V gene TRBV6-2 or TRBV6-3 combines with J gene TRBJ2-3; no check of the table's D call, TRBD1, against the DNA was made. CDR1 is MNHEY, CDR2 SVGEGT, per germline. Ends included, the CDR3 has 14 residues. This CDR3 is CASSVGQGTHTHYF.

The J gene is TRBJ2-5, the V gene TRBV29-1, with D possibly called TRBD1 or TRBD2 (7 bases each). The V gene lost 4 bases and the J gene lost 4 bases, with 19 bases spanning the gap. This CDR3 region has 15 residues. Germline V CDR1 and CDR2: SQVTM, ANQGSEA. This CDR3 reads CSVGKWAGGGETQYF. The CDR3 nucleotides read TGCAGCGTTGGAAAGTGGGCAGGGGGGGGAGAGACCCAGTACTTC.

CDR3 bases: TGCAGTGCTAGTCAACTAGCGGGAGGGGGTTACGAGCAGTACTTC. Residues: CSASQLAGGGYEQYF. This chain joins TRBV20-1 and TRBJ2-7; 13 bases match TRBD2. This CDR3 contains 15 residues. CDR1 and CDR2 (germline): DFQATT, SNEGSKA (reference sequence). V trimming: 3 bases; J trimming: 4 bases; junction bases outside the gene matches: 6.

The rearrangement uses TRBV7-9 and TRBJ2-5, with D possibly TRBD1 on 6 matching bases. This CDR3 spans 15 amino acids. V was shortened by 3 bases and J by 5 bases, with 16 bases between the two germline ends. Germline V CDR1 and CDR2: SEHNR, FQNEAQ (reference sequence). CDR3 DNA: TGTGCCAGCAGCTTTGAATCAGGGGCAAGGGAGACCCAGTACTTC. It specifies CASSFESGARETQYF.

This clonotype was picked up many times. The rearrangement uses TRBV2 and TRBJ1-5; no reliable D call. Trimming cost V 6 bases and J 2 bases, with 17 bases left between them. The CDR3 is made up of 16 amino acids. CDR1 and CDR2 from the germline V gene are SNHLY and FYNNEI. The CDR3 protein is CASSKAGPRGNQPQHF. CDR3 DNA sequence: TGTGCCAGCAGCAAGGCAGGTCCCCGTGGCAATCAGCCCCAGCATTTT.

V is TRBV29-1 and J is TRBJ2-7, with 9 nucleotides matching TRBD2. From germline, CDR1 is SQVTM and CDR2 ANQGSEA. The CDR3 runs 14 residues. The V and J ends lost 4 bases and 2 bases, in that order; junction bases with no gene match: 6. The CDR3: CSVGGLAGTYEQYF. Here the CDR3 DNA reads TGCAGCGTTGGAGGGCTAGCGGGAACCTACGAGCAGTACTTC.

The rearrangement links TRBV10-3 to TRBJ2-5, with D unclear. The CDR3 length is 10 residues. In germline, CDR1 is ENHRY, CDR2 SYGVKD. Trimming stripped 10 bases from V and 4 bases from J, with 7 bases between. The CDR3 nucleotides are TGTGCCACCATTTCAGAGACCCAGTACTTC. Its protein is CATISETQYF.

This clonotype was detected many times. The rearrangement joins TRBV7-2 to TRBJ2-3; TRBD1 is a possible D gene (6 bases). Germline CDR1 and CDR2: SGHTA and FQGNSA. CDR3 length: 14 amino acids. Trimming removed 2 bases at V and 1 base at J, with 7 bases between. Written as DNA, the CDR3 is TGTGCCAGCAGCTTAAACAGGGGCACAGATACGCAGTATTTT. Translation: CASSLNRGTDTQYF.

This clonotype turned up a few times. The V and J genes are TRBV12-3 or TRBV12-4 and TRBJ1-2; no clear D. V lost 6 bases, J lost 1 base, and 15 bases lay in between. There are 15 residues in the CDR3. The CDR3 loop reads CASRPGLVYNYGYTF. The CDR3 coding sequence is TGTGCCAGCAGACCTGGCCTGGTTTATAACTATGGCTACACCTTC.

In its sample, this clonotype was seen many times. This chain links TRBV2 with TRBJ2-4; 7 nucleotides agree with TRBD1. Germline CDR1 reads SNHLY; CDR2 reads FYNNEI. CDR3 length equals 15 residues. Germline trimming cut 7 bases from V and 6 bases from J; bases unmatched to any gene: 12. The CDR3 here is CASTAGTGVGNIQYF. CDR3 sequence (DNA): TGTGCCAGCACCGCCGGCACAGGGGTGGGAAACATTCAGTACTTC. Filled out from reference TRBV2 and TRBJ2-4, the complete variable domain reads EPEVTQTPSHQVTQMGQEVILRCVPISNHLYFYWYRQILGQKVEFLVSFYNNEISEKSEIFDDQFSVERPDGSNFTLKIRSTKLEDSAMYFCASTAGTGVGNIQYFGAGTRLSVL.

This clonotype was seen many times. The rearrangement uses TRBV6-1 and TRBJ2-7; 7 bases align to TRBD2. The CDR3 is 15 residues long. Germline V CDR1 and CDR2: MNHNS, SASEGT. J gave up 2 bases and V 1 base, and 5 bases lay outside the gene matches. This chain's CDR3 is CASSEVGGDAYEQYF. The CDR3 DNA reads TGTGCCAGCAGTGAAGTTGGGGGGGACGCCTACGAGCAGTACTTC.